Below are 27 T cell receptor beta chains sequenced from a single sample in a study of cytomegalovirus exposure and HLA in healthy donors. The primer mix had 60 Vbeta and 13 Jbeta primers. The method was immunoSEQ multiplex PCR; TCRdb's version includes in-frame clones alone and lacks a portion of them. The table for this sample gives around 75,000 clones. The sequenced sample was PBMCs. All receptors derive from a man between 35 and 55 years old in good health and CMV-seronegative.

The chain couples TRBV28 to TRBJ2-7; the match to TRBD1 covers 7 bases. The CDR3 spans 15 residues. The V gene end was trimmed by 7 bases and the J gene end by 3 bases; junction bases not matched to a gene: 12. Germline values: CDR1 MDHEN, CDR2 SYDVKM. DNA for the CDR3: TGTGCCAGCACTTCCCCGGGACAGACTATCTACGAGCAGTACTTC. Translation gives CASTSPGQTIYEQYF.

The V call is TRBV7-9, the J call TRBJ1-2; 7 bases are a match to TRBD1. The germline CDR1 and CDR2 sequences are SEHNR and FQNEAQ (reference sequence). The CDR3 runs to 14 residues. V was pared by 2 bases and J by 7 bases, with 7 bases of the junction left unmatched. CDR3: CASSLILPGGGYTF. The CDR3 DNA is TGTGCCAGCAGCTTAATACTCCCAGGGGGTGGCTACACCTTC. Full variable domain (remainder filled in from reference TRBV7-9 and TRBJ1-2): DTGVSQNPRHKITKRGQNVTFRCDPISEHNRLYWYRQTLGQGPEFLTYFQNEAQLEKSRLLSDRFSAERPKGSFSTLEIQRTEQGDSAMYLCASSLILPGGGYTFGSGTRLTVV.

The rearrangement joins TRBV10-2 to TRBJ2-3; 8 bases agree with TRBD2. J was trimmed by 10 bases and V by 2 bases; bases with no gene match: 8. CDR1 WSHSY and CDR2 SAAADI come from the germline V gene. The CDR3 extends over 14 amino acids. In nucleotides, the CDR3 is TGCGCCAGCAGTGAGGGGCCGGGAGGGGAGGCGCAGTATTTT. Translation gives CASSEGPGGEAQYF.

DNA of the CDR3: TGTGCCAGTAGCAAAGGAGGCGTTGGGAGAGAGACCCAGTACTTC. It translates to CASSKGGVGRETQYF. The V call is TRBV19, the J call TRBJ2-5, with a tentative D call TRBD2 (5 bases). CDR1 is LNHDA and CDR2 is SQIVND in the germline V gene (reference sequence). V lost 6 bases and J 4 bases, leaving 18 bases between the germline ends. The CDR3 extends over 15 amino acids.

The V gene is TRBV5-4, the J gene TRBJ1-4, with no clear D. In germline, CDR1 is SGHNT, CDR2 YYREEE (reference sequence). The CDR3 extends over 15 amino acids. The V and J ends lost 4 bases and 8 bases respectively, with 18 bases between them. Written as DNA, the CDR3 is TGTGCCAGCAGCAATCGCAAGACAATAGACGAAAAACTGTTTTTT. It codes for CASSNRKTIDEKLFF.

The chain uses TRBV29-1 and TRBJ1-2; possibly TRBD1 for D (6 bases). Germline V lookup: CDR1 SQVTM, CDR2 ANQGSEA. Trimming shortened V by 7 bases and J by 8 bases, and 14 bases separated the two germline ends. This CDR3 comprises 11 residues. CDR3 amino acids: CSAGSTGGYTF. The CDR3 DNA follows: TGCAGCGCCGGATCCACAGGGGGCTACACCTTC.

V usage is TRBV7-9 and J usage is TRBJ1-1; D uncertain. From germline, CDR1 is SEHNR and CDR2 FQNEAQ (reference sequence). V lost 10 bases and J lost 0, with 15 bases in between. The CDR3 sequence is 14 residues long. CDR3 coding DNA: TGTGCCATTCCGAGCCCGGGATTGAACACTGAAGCTTTCTTT. Translated, it gives CAIPSPGLNTEAFF.

The rearrangement uses TRBV7-9 and TRBJ2-5; TRBD1 aligns across 8 bases. Germline trimming cut 2 bases from V and 1 base from J; bases unmatched to any gene: 3. This CDR3 comprises 15 residues. CDR1 is SEHNR, CDR2 FQNEAQ, per germline (reference sequence). The CDR3 reads CASSLIGQGQETQYF. Here the CDR3 DNA reads TGTGCCAGCAGCTTAATAGGACAGGGCCAAGAGACCCAGTACTTC.

The rearrangement uses TRBV5-1 and TRBJ1-1, with 9 bases that match TRBD1. Unmatched junction bases numbered 8, after V lost 1 base and J lost 4 bases. This CDR3 spans 16 amino acids. Germline V gene data show CDR1 as SGHRS and CDR2 as YFSETQ. The chain's CDR3 is CASSLTGQGRGTEAFF. The CDR3 DNA reads TGCGCCAGCAGCTTGACGGGACAGGGACGAGGCACTGAAGCTTTCTTT.

CDR3 amino acids: CASSPQRLAGWYF. As DNA, the CDR3 is TGTGCCAGCAGCCCCCAGCGGCTAGCGGGTTGGTACTTC. The chain recombines TRBV7-2 with TRBJ2-7, with 8 bases that match TRBD2. This CDR3 spans 13 amino acids. Per the germline V gene, CDR1 is SGHTA and CDR2 is FQGNSA. The junction had 12 bases not matched to a gene; V was cut back by 5 bases and J by 12 bases.

The V gene is TRBV19, the J gene TRBJ1-5; TRBD1 is a possible D gene (5 bases). The CDR3 extends over 15 amino acids. The V gene's germline CDR1 is LNHDA and CDR2 SQIVND (reference sequence). V was cut by 7 bases and J by 7 bases, with 20 bases left in between. CDR3: CASKMGWGHGQPQHF. Written as DNA, the CDR3 is TGTGCCAGTAAGATGGGTTGGGGCCATGGGCAGCCCCAGCATTTT.

The chain recombines TRBV2 with TRBJ1-1; tentative D call: TRBD1 (5 bases). This CDR3 region has 14 residues. CDR1 and CDR2 (germline): SNHLY, FYNNEI. Trimming stripped 4 bases from V and 3 bases from J, with 12 bases between. CDR3 amino acids: CASSVWGGDTEAFF. The CDR3 nucleotides read TGTGCCAGCAGTGTTTGGGGCGGGGACACTGAAGCTTTCTTT.

This CDR3 reads CASSLRGTGGLTDTQYF. As DNA, the CDR3 is TGTGCCAGCAGCCTTCGGGGGACGGGAGGCCTTACAGATACGCAGTATTTT. The J gene is TRBJ2-3, the V gene TRBV7-2; 7 bases align to TRBD2. There are 17 residues in the CDR3. Germline CDR1 is SGHTA and CDR2 is FQGNSA. Trimming cost V 5 bases and J 3 bases; bases outside gene matches: 14.

This chain connects TRBV7-2 to TRBJ1-6; 11 positions match TRBD1. The CDR3 is made up of 16 amino acids. Unmatched junction bases numbered 9, after V lost 7 bases and J lost 7 bases. CDR1 and CDR2 (germline): SGHTA, FQGNSA. The CDR3 region has the DNA TGTGCCAGCAAAGGGAGGACAGGGGGCTTCAATTCACCCCTCCACTTT. This sequence encodes CASKGRTGGFNSPLHF.

The chain joins TRBV18 to TRBJ1-6, with a weak D call TRBD1 (6 bases). This CDR3 has 15 amino acids. Trimming stripped 2 bases from V and 8 bases from J, with 13 bases between. Germline CDR1 KGHSH, CDR2 LQKENI. CDR3 bases: TGTGCCAGCTCACCATCAGCACAGGGTTATTCACCCCTCCACTTT. This gives the protein CASSPSAQGYSPLHF.

The chain couples TRBV2 to TRBJ1-1; 8 bases are a match to TRBD1. This CDR3 has 15 residues. The germline V gene encodes CDR1 SNHLY and CDR2 FYNNEI. Trimming at V came to 9 bases and at J to 9 bases, leaving 18 bases not matched to a gene. Here the CDR3 reads CASLKDRGVLGKAFF. The CDR3 DNA reads TGTGCCAGTTTAAAAGACAGGGGTGTTCTCGGAAAAGCTTTCTTT.

The V call is TRBV2, the J call TRBJ1-2; 9 bases fit TRBD1. The CDR3 extends over 15 amino acids. Germline values: CDR1 SNHLY, CDR2 FYNNEI. V lost 5 bases and J lost 7; bases outside the gene matches: 11. CDR3 residues: CASSNLRGQGGGYTF. CDR3 nucleotide sequence: TGTGCCAGCAGTAACCTCAGGGGACAGGGTGGTGGCTACACCTTC.

This chain's CDR3 is CASSRDRAGELFF. CDR3 nucleotides: TGTGCCAGCAGCCGGGACAGGGCCGGGGAGCTGTTTTTT. The chain is built from TRBV11-3 and TRBJ2-2, with 9 bases lining up with TRBD1. Germline values: CDR1 SGHNT, CDR2 YENEEA. After removal of 5 bases from V and 6 bases from J, the junction contained 1 base not matched to a gene. The CDR3 totals 13 residues. The whole variable domain, remainder taken from reference TRBV11-3 and TRBJ2-2, is EAGVVQSPRYKIIEKKQPVAFWCNPISGHNTLYWYLQNLGQGPELLIRYENEEAVDDSQLPKDRFSAERLKGVDSTLKIQPAELGDSAVYLCASSRDRAGELFFGEGSRLTVL.

This chain uses TRBV4-3 with TRBJ2-5; 7 positions agree with TRBD2. Germline V lookup: CDR1 LGHNA, CDR2 YSLEER. Trimming removed 4 bases from V and 4 bases from J; junction bases left unmatched: 9. The CDR3 loop spans 15 amino acids. CDR3 region: CASSPTGVAGETQYF. The CDR3 region has the DNA TGCGCCAGCAGCCCAACCGGGGTAGCGGGAGAGACCCAGTACTTC.

This sequence joins TRBV19 and TRBJ2-4, with 11 nucleotides matching TRBD2. Trimming removed 2 bases from V and 5 bases from J; junction bases left unmatched: 11. Germline lookup yields CDR1 LNHDA and CDR2 SQIVND (reference sequence). The CDR3 has 18 residues. This chain's CDR3 is CASSISRLAGTGQNIQYF. The DNA for the CDR3 is TGTGCCAGTAGTATAAGCCGACTAGCGGGAACGGGACAAAACATTCAGTACTTC.

The chain combines TRBV28 with TRBJ1-2; 9 bases line up with TRBD1. The germline V gene encodes CDR1 MDHEN and CDR2 SYDVKM. J was trimmed by 8 bases and V by 5 bases; bases with no gene match: 9. The CDR3 totals 14 residues. This chain's CDR3 is CASSVGQGLRGYTF. Written as DNA, the CDR3 is TGTGCCAGCAGTGTAGGACAGGGGCTCAGGGGCTACACCTTC.

V and J are TRBV4-1 and TRBJ2-7, with 7 bases identical to TRBD1. After removal of 0 bases from V and 2 bases from J, the junction contained 4 bases not matched to a gene. Germline V gene sequence: CDR1 MGHRA, CDR2 YSYEKL. The CDR3 covers 15 residues. CDR3 sequence reads: CASSQDEGAPYEQYF. In DNA, the CDR3 is TGCGCCAGCAGCCAAGATGAGGGGGCCCCCTACGAGCAGTACTTC.

The chain is built from TRBV6-1 and TRBJ2-1; D remains ambiguous. Trimming took off 10 bases at V and 5 bases at J, with 9 bases between the two ends. CDR3 length equals 11 residues. Per the germline V gene, CDR1 is MNHNS and CDR2 is SASEGT. The CDR3 reads CATRFNNEQFF. The CDR3 coding sequence is TGTGCCACCAGATTTAACAATGAGCAGTTCTTC.

V and J are TRBV14 and TRBJ2-1, with a tentative D call TRBD2 (6 bases). Per germline, CDR1 SGHDN and CDR2 FVKESK. This CDR3 has 13 amino acids. V was shortened by 2 bases and J by 9 bases, with 11 bases between the two germline ends. The chain's CDR3 is CASSQSGLGEQFF. The CDR3, as DNA: TGTGCCAGCAGCCAAAGCGGGCTTGGTGAGCAGTTCTTC.

The chain carries TRBV4-1 and TRBJ1-3, with a possible D match to TRBD1 (5 bases). The CDR3 is made up of 16 amino acids. Germline V CDR1 and CDR2: MGHRA, YSYEKL. The germline V and J ends were trimmed by 4 bases and 0 bases, with 13 bases remaining between them. CDR3 protein: CASSRDLDSSGNTIYF. CDR3 DNA: TGCGCCAGCAGCCGGGACTTAGACAGCTCTGGAAACACCATATATTTT.

The rearrangement links TRBV5-1 to TRBJ1-1, with no clear D. Germline CDR1 and CDR2: SGHRS and YFSETQ. The CDR3 is 15 amino acids. Trimming took 0 bases from V and 1 from J, leaving 10 bases between them. The DNA of the CDR3 is TGCGCCAGCAGCTTGGGGCGGTTAGGGAACACTGAAGCTTTCTTT. It codes for CASSLGRLGNTEAFF.

The chain is built from TRBV25-1 and TRBJ2-5, with 7 bases matching TRBD2. The CDR3 contains 15 residues. From germline, CDR1 is MGHDK and CDR2 SYGVNS. V shed 0 bases and J 1 base; nucleotides not matched to a gene: 2. The chain's CDR3 is CASSEYGGSQETQYF. The CDR3 DNA reads TGTGCCAGCAGTGAATATGGCGGGAGCCAAGAGACCCAGTACTTC. Full variable domain (missing parts from reference TRBV25-1 and TRBJ2-5): EADIYQTPRYLVIGTGKKITLECSQTMGHDKMYWYQQDPGMELHLIHYSYGVNSTEKGDLSSESTVSRIRTEHFPLTLESARPSHTSQYLCASSEYGGSQETQYFGPGTRLLVL.